A selection of T cell receptor beta chains follows, all from one sample in a study of blood T cell repertoires in COVID-19. TCRdb's table, derived via immunoSEQ multiplex PCR, lists solely in-frame clones and lacks some. This sample has around 140,000 clones; about 86% occur once, and the top ten carry roughly 2.3%. The source material was PBMCs or T cells enriched from blood (not recorded which). These receptor sequences come from a man aged 35 to 55 with acute COVID-19. The CDR3 runs from the conserved cysteine through the conserved F or W. A D gene is named only where the DNA matches it firmly. The listing skips clone size in some rows; elsewhere it reads once, few, many or a size class.

j_call | v_call | clone_size | d_call | cdr3_aa | cdr3_nt
TRBJ2-7 | TRBV7-9 | NA | NA | CASSLEGSVKNEQYF | TGTGCCAGCAGCTTAGAGGGTAGCGTAAAAAACGAGCAGTACTTC
TRBJ1-1 | TRBV10-1 | NA | NA | CASSGSRSEAFF | TGCGCCAGCAGTGGGTCGAGGTCTGAAGCTTTCTTT
TRBJ2-1 | TRBV3-1/TRBV3-2 | NA | TRBD2 | CASGRGNNEQFF | TGTGCCAGCGGGCGGGGGAACAATGAGCAGTTCTTC
TRBJ2-2 | TRBV21-1 | NA | NA | CASSRPSERGNRTGELFF | TGTGCCAGCAGCCGCCCGAGTGAGAGAGGGAATAGGACCGGGGAGCTGTTTTTT
TRBJ1-3 | TRBV7-2 | NA | NA | CASSLTVSSGNTIYF | TGTGCCAGCAGCTTAACAGTAAGCTCTGGAAACACCATATATTTT
TRBJ2-1 | TRBV6-4 | NA | TRBD2 | CASSDKASGYNEQFF | TGTGCCAGCAGTGACAAGGCTAGCGGATACAATGAGCAGTTCTTC
TRBJ1-6 | TRBV10-3 | NA | NA | CAISDLNSPLHF | TGTGCCATCAGTGACTTAAATTCACCCCTCCACTTT
TRBJ1-2 | TRBV19 | once | TRBD1 | CASLTEQGPGGYTF | TGTGCCAGCCTCACCGAACAGGGGCCGGGGGGCTACACCTTC
TRBJ2-1 | TRBV5-1 | few | NA | CASRIPSGNEQFF | TGCGCCAGCAGAATCCCTTCGGGGAATGAGCAGTTCTTC
TRBJ1-5 | TRBV19 | NA | NA | CASSIGGIGQPQHF | TGTGCCAGTAGTATAGGAGGGATAGGACAGCCCCAGCATTTT
TRBJ1-2 | TRBV7-9 | NA | NA | CASSLASVANYGYTF | TGTGCCAGCAGCTTAGCCTCGGTAGCTAACTATGGCTACACCTTC
TRBJ2-7 | TRBV29-1 | once | NA | CSVASSYEQYF | TGCAGCGTTGCTTCGAGCTACGAGCAGTACTTC
TRBJ1-4 | TRBV27 | NA | NA | CASSSRTPESEKLFF | TGTGCCAGCAGTTCTCGGACTCCCGAAAGCGAAAAACTGTTTTTT
TRBJ2-5 | TRBV29-1 | NA | NA | CSVGHQETQYF | TGCAGCGTGGGCCATCAAGAGACCCAGTACTTC
TRBJ1-1 | TRBV11-3 | NA | TRBD1 | CASSQGAEAFF | TGTGCCAGCAGCCAGGGGGCTGAAGCTTTCTTT
TRBJ2-2 | TRBV9 | NA | NA | CASSKQESGELFF | TGTGCCAGCAGCAAACAGGAATCCGGGGAGCTGTTTTTT
TRBJ1-2 | TRBV5-6 | NA | TRBD1 | CASSERTGATYGYTF | TGTGCCAGCAGCGAACGGACAGGGGCTACCTATGGCTACACCTTC
TRBJ1-1 | TRBV18 | NA | TRBD1 | CASSPRDRGEAFF | TGTGCCAGCTCACCCCGGGACAGGGGTGAAGCTTTCTTT
TRBJ2-1 | TRBV7-6 | NA | TRBD2 | CASSLGLAGGQGEQFF | TGTGCCAGCAGCCTGGGACTAGCGGGGGGGCAGGGTGAGCAGTTCTTC
TRBJ2-1 | TRBV5-1 | NA | TRBD1 | CASSVGQGNEQFF | TGCGCCAGCAGCGTCGGACAGGGGAATGAGCAGTTCTTC
TRBJ2-7 | TRBV28 | NA | NA | CASISGTGLYEQYF | TGTGCCAGCATCTCAGGGACGGGACTTTACGAGCAGTACTTC
TRBJ2-2 | TRBV10-3 | NA | TRBD2 | CATMDPAGLAGPNTGELFF | TGTGCCACCATGGATCCTGCTGGACTAGCGGGACCGAACACCGGGGAGCTGTTTTTT
TRBJ1-6 | TRBV20-1 | NA | NA | CSASETDRSPLHF | TGCAGTGCTAGTGAGACAGATCGCTCACCCCTCCACTTT
TRBJ2-2 | TRBV24-1 | NA | NA | CATSDTGQNTGELFF | TGTGCCACCAGTGATACCGGACAGAACACCGGGGAGCTGTTTTTT
TRBJ2-3 | TRBV19 | NA | TRBD2 | CASSPGASGATDTQYF | TGTGCCAGTAGCCCTGGGGCTAGCGGGGCGACAGATACGCAGTATTTT
TRBJ1-1 | TRBV11-3 | NA | NA | CASSLSGNTEAFF | TGTGCCAGCAGCTTATCAGGGAACACTGAAGCTTTCTTT
TRBJ2-7 | TRBV12-2 | NA | NA | CASRLVVRRESYF | TGTGCAAGTCGCTTAGTCGTACGGCGGGAGTCGTACTTC
TRBJ1-3 | TRBV9 | once | NA | CASSVGSSGNTIYF | TGTGCCAGCAGCGTAGGCAGCTCTGGAAACACCATATATTTT